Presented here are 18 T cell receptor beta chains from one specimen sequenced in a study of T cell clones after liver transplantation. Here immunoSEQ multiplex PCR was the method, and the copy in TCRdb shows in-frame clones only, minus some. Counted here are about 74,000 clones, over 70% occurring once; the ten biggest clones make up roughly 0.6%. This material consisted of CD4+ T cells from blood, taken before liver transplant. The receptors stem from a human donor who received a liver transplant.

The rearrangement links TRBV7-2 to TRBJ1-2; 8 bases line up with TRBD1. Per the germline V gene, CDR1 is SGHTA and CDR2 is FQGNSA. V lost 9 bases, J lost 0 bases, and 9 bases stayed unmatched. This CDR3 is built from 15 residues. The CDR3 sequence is CASQTGQGANYGYTF. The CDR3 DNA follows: TGTGCCAGTCAAACCGGACAGGGTGCTAACTATGGCTACACCTTC.

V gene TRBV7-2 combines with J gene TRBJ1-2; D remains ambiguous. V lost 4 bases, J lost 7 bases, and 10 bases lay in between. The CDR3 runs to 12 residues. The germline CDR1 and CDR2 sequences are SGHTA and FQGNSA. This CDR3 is CASSSDRGGYTF. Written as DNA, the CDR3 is TGTGCCAGCAGCTCGGACCGGGGTGGCTACACCTTC. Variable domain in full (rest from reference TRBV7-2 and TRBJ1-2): GAGVSQSPSNKVTEKGKDVELRCDPISGHTALYWYRQSLGQGLEFLIYFQGNSAPDKSGLPSDRFSAERTGGSVSTLTIQRTQQEDSAVYLCASSSDRGGYTFGSGTRLTVV.

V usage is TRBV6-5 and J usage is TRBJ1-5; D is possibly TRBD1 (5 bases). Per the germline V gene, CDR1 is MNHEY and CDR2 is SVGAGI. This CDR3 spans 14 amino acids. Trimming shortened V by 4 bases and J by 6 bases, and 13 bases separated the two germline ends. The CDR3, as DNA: TGTGCCAGCAGTTCTTTCGGGGCGAGTCAGCCCCAGCATTTT. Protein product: CASSSFGASQPQHF.

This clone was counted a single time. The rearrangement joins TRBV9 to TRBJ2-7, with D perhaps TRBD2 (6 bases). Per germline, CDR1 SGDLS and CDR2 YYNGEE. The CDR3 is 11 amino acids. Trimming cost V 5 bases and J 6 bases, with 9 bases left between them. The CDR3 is CASSLGGEQYF. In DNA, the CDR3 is TGTGCCAGCAGTTTGGGAGGCGAGCAGTACTTC. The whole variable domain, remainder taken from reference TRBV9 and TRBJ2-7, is DSGVTQTPKHLITATGQRVTLRCSPRSGDLSVYWYQQSLDQGLQFLIQYYNGEERAKGNILERFSAQQFPDLHSELNLSSLELGDSALYFCASSLGGEQYFGPGTRLTVT.

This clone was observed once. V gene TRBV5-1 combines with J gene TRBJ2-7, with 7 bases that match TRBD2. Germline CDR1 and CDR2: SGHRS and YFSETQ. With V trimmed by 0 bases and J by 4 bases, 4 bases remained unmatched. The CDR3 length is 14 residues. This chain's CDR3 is CASSLGPAGYEQYF. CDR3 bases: TGCGCCAGCAGCTTGGGGCCAGCGGGATACGAGCAGTACTTC.

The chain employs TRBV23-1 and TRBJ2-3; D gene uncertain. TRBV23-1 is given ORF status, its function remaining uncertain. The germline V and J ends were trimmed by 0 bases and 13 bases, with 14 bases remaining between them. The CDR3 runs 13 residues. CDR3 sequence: CASSQSRPINEYF. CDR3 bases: TGCGCCAGCAGTCAATCGAGGCCGATAAATGAGTATTTT.

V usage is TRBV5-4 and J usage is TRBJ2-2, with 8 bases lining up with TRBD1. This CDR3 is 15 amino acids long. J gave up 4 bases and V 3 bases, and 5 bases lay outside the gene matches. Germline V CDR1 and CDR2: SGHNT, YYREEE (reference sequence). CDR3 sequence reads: CASSSRQGSTGELFF. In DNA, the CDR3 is TGTGCCAGCAGCTCCCGACAGGGGAGCACCGGGGAGCTGTTTTTT.

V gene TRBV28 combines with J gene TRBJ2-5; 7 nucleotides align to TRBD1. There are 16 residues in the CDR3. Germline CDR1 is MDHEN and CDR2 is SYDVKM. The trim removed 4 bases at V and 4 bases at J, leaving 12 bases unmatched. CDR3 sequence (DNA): TGTGCCAGCAGTTCACGGGGACAGCCACTCCGAGAGACCCAGTACTTC. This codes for CASSSRGQPLRETQYF.

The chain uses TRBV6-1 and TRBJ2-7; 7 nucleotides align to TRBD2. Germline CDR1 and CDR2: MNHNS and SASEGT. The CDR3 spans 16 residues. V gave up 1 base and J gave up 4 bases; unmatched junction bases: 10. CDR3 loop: CASSEGGGGPGYEQYF. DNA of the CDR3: TGTGCCAGCAGTGAAGGGGGGGGAGGCCCCGGATACGAGCAGTACTTC.

The CDR3 DNA sequence: TGTGCCAGCAGCCCAACCGGGACAGGGTCCCAAGAGACCCAGTACTTC. This encodes CASSPTGTGSQETQYF. The rearrangement joins TRBV11-3 to TRBJ2-5; TRBD1 matches 9 bases. V gave up 5 bases and J gave up 1 base; unmatched junction bases: 8. This CDR3 spans 16 amino acids. Germline lookup yields CDR1 SGHNT and CDR2 YENEEA.

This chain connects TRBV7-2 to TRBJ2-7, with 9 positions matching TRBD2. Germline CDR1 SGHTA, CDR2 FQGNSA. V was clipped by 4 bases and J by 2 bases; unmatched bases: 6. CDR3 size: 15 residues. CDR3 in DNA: TGTGCCAGCAGCTCCGTGGCGGGAGGGGCCTACGAGCAGTACTTC. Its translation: CASSSVAGGAYEQYF.

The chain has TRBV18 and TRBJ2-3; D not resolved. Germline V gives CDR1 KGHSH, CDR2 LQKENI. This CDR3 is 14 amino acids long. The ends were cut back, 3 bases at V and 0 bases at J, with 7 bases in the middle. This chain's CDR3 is CASSPVSSTDTQYF. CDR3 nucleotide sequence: TGTGCCAGCTCACCCGTTTCTAGCACAGATACGCAGTATTTT.

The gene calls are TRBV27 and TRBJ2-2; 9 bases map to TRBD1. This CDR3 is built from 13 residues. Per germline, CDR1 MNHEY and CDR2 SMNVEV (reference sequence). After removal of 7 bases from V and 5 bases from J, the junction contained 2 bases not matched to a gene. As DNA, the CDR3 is TGTGCCAGCAACAGGGGGCGAACCGGGGAGCTGTTTTTT. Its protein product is CASNRGRTGELFF.

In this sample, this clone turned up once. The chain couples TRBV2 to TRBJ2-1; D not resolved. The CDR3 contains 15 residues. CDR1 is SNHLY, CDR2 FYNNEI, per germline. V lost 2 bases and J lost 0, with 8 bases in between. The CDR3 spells CASSEISSSYNEQFF. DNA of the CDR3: TGTGCCAGCAGTGAAATCTCGAGCTCCTACAATGAGCAGTTCTTC.

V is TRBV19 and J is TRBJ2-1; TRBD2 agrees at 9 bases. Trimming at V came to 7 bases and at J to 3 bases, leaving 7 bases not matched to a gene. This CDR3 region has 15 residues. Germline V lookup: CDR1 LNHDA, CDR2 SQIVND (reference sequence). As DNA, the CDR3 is TGTGCCAGTACCCTGACTAGCGGAAGCTACAATGAGCAGTTCTTC. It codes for CASTLTSGSYNEQFF.

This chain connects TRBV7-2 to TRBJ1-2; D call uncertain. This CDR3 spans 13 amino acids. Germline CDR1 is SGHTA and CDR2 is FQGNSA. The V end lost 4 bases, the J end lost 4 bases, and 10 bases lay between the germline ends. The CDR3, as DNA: TGTGCCAGCAGCTCCAGCAGGACCTATGGCTACACCTTC. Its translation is CASSSSRTYGYTF.

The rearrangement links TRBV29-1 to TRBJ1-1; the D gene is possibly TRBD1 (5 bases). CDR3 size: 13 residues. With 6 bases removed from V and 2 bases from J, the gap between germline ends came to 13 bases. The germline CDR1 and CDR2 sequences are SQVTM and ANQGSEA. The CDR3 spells CSVSDSYNTEAFF. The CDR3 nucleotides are TGCAGCGTCTCCGACAGCTATAACACTGAAGCTTTCTTT.

This chain's CDR3 is CASSPQIQEETVAFF. For the CDR3, the DNA is TGTGCCAGCTCACCACAGATCCAGGAGGAGACAGTAGCTTTCTTT. The V and J genes are TRBV18 and TRBJ1-1; tentatively, D is TRBD1 (5 bases). CDR1 and CDR2 from the germline V gene are KGHSH and LQKENI. Trimming removed 1 base at V and 10 bases at J, with 19 bases between. The CDR3 extends over 15 amino acids.